This TCR beta chain originates from a study of T-cell reconstitution after alpha-beta-depleted transplantation in children. Molecular barcoding with unique molecular identifiers was used for the TCRbeta library. TCRdb reanalysed the PCR reads using MiXCR and keeps one entry per CDR3 protein. The sample holds about 610,000 distinct CDR3 sequences, roughly a tenth seen once. The germline CDR1 and CDR2 sequences are MNHEY and SVGEGT. The CDR3 covers 15 residues. Trimming stripped 8 bases from V and 5 bases from J, with 20 bases between. The genes are TRBV6-2 or TRBV6-3 and TRBJ2-3, with a tentative D call TRBD2 (6 bases). This sample comprised PBMCs from the stem cell graft donor, obtained from the stem cell graft. This TCR was recovered from a human donor who donated a stem cell graft to a child with acute myeloid leukemia. CDR3 residues: CASLNSGGPEDTQYF. CDR3 bases: TGTGCCAGCCTCAATAGCGGAGGACCGGAAGATACGCAGTATTTT.